The entry below describes one TCR beta chain. No antigen is known for it. This specimen belongs to a study of shared clonotypes between healthy human individuals. Study-wide results and caveats: Incomplete sequencing of sorted subsets was indicated by rarefaction despite large depth. Some clonotypes were shared by all four sorted-subset donors, while others were not shared. The non-shared ones had lower generation probabilities than the shared ones.

The split of CD4+ cells yielded CD45RA+ naive and CD45RA-negative memory subsets. J lost 6 bases, V lost 0 bases, and 4 bases had no gene match. The CDR3 covers 15 residues. CDR1 is SGDLS and CDR2 is YYNGEE in the germline V gene. Original analysis: From ImmunoSEQ came sequences covering only the junction and carrying no quality scores, so filtering differed. The data were produced by immunoSEQ multiplex PCR, yet TCRdb's version contains in-frame clones alone and is incomplete. That table gives V, J and clone size, and the DNA gave D and trimming. The profile shows some 1,400,000 clones, around 97% of them singletons.

The sequence came from a man aged 30 to 45 in good health. The sequencing input was naive CD4+ T cells sorted from blood. Subset meaning: CD45RA+ positively selected. This chain uses TRBV9 with TRBJ2-1; 9 nucleotides align to TRBD1. The CDR3 region is CASSVGGQGPNEQFF. CDR3 bases: TGTGCCAGCAGCGTAGGGGGACAGGGACCCAATGAGCAGTTCTTC.